Each of the 10 T cell receptor beta chains below was sequenced from the same sample in a study of CD8+CD57+ T cells in acquired aplastic anemia. Both TCR beta VDJ combination and CDR3 sequence profiling were carried out. Genomic DNA was the template for this profiling. TCRdb reanalysed the reads using MiXCR and keeps one entry per CDR3 protein. The repertoire holds 300,000 or so distinct CDR3 sequences, with around three fifths as singletons. The sample taken for sequencing was sorted CD4+, CD8+, or CD8+CD57+ T cells (not recorded which) from PBMCs. The receptor set was obtained from a human donor with severe aplastic anemia or a healthy control (not recorded which).

To note about this clonotype: In this CDR3 the conserved last residue, phenylalanine or tryptophan, is missing, so a read error is likely. The V and J genes are TRBV10-2 and TRBJ2-5; the D gene is possibly TRBD1 (6 bases). Between the trimmed V and J ends, which lost 8 bases and 4 bases, there was a span of 14 bases. From germline, CDR1 is WSHSY and CDR2 SAAADI. CDR3 length: 13 residues. The CDR3 region has the DNA TGCGCCAGCTTGTTTACAGGGTCAGAGACCCAGTACCTC. This sequence encodes CASLFTGSETQYL.

The chain uses TRBV14 and TRBJ2-5, with D perhaps matching TRBD2 (5 bases). In germline, CDR1 is SGHDN, CDR2 FVKESK. V was shortened by 4 bases and J by 7 bases, with 13 bases between the two germline ends. The CDR3 is 13 residues long. The DNA of the CDR3 is TGTGCCAGCAGCCCCCCTGGGAGCTGGACCCAGTACTTC. It encodes CASSPPGSWTQYF.

This clonotype was detected a few times. The rearrangement uses TRBV29-1 and TRBJ2-7, with D possibly being TRBD2 (5 bases). V was trimmed by 3 bases and J by 6 bases, leaving 9 bases between them. From germline, CDR1 is SQVTM and CDR2 ANQGSEA. The CDR3 is made up of 11 amino acids. CDR3 loop: CSVDAGIEQYF. For the CDR3, the DNA is TGCAGCGTTGATGCCGGGATCGAGCAGTACTTC.

This chain connects TRBV5-6 to TRBJ2-7; 9 nucleotides match TRBD1. This CDR3 comprises 13 residues. J gave up 6 bases and V 1 base, and 2 bases lay outside the gene matches. CDR1 SGHDT and CDR2 YYEEEE come from the germline V gene. Here the CDR3 reads CASSLPGQGEQYF. CDR3 nucleotide sequence: TGTGCCAGCAGCTTGCCGGGACAGGGCGAGCAGTACTTC.

This rearrangement joins TRBV7-9 to TRBJ2-2, with D possibly being TRBD1 (6 bases). Between the trimmed V and J ends, which lost 5 bases and 7 bases, there was a span of 11 bases. CDR1 SEHNR and CDR2 FQNEAQ come from the germline V gene (reference sequence). The CDR3 has 13 residues. The CDR3 loop reads CASSPTGIGELFF. CDR3 in DNA: TGTGCCAGCAGCCCTACAGGGATCGGGGAGCTGTTTTTT.

This clonotype was detected many times. V usage is TRBV15 and J usage is TRBJ2-3, with 10 bases aligning to TRBD1. This CDR3 spans 15 amino acids. V lost 7 bases to trimming and J lost 0 bases; unmatched junction nucleotides: 4. Looked up from germline, CDR1 is LNHNV and CDR2 is YYDKDF (reference sequence). The CDR3 loop reads CATTGTGDSTDTQYF. The CDR3 bases are TGTGCCACCACCGGGACAGGGGACAGCACAGATACGCAGTATTTT.

The chain joins TRBV29-1 to TRBJ2-7, with TRBD1 as a possible D gene (5 bases). The CDR3 totals 15 residues. Germline assignment: CDR1 SQVTM and CDR2 ANQGSEA. V lost 6 bases, J lost 6 bases, and 24 bases lay in between. DNA for the CDR3: TGCAGCGTACCTGGGGCCTCTCTGGAAGCAGGCGAGCAGTACTTC. Protein: CSVPGASLEAGEQYF.

This clonotype was found many times. This rearrangement joins TRBV5-8 to TRBJ2-7; either TRBD1 or TRBD2 may fit D (6 bases each). Germline assignment: CDR1 SGHTS and CDR2 YDEGEE. V was trimmed by 6 bases and J by 1 base, leaving 14 bases between them. There are 14 residues in the CDR3. The CDR3 loop reads CASTEGGTSYEQYF. The CDR3 region has the DNA TGTGCCAGCACCGAGGGGGGAACTTCCTACGAGCAGTACTTC.

The chain employs TRBV6-1 and TRBJ1-1, with 8 bases that match TRBD1. CDR1 is MNHNS, CDR2 SASEGT, per germline. This CDR3 contains 15 residues. With 7 bases clipped from V and 1 base from J, the junction kept 8 bases outside the gene matches. This chain's CDR3 is CASTNVGTGNTEAFF. CDR3 coding DNA: TGTGCCAGCACAAACGTGGGGACAGGGAACACTGAAGCTTTCTTT.

J is TRBJ2-2 and V is TRBV25-1; D remains ambiguous. V was clipped by 2 bases and J by 3 bases, with 16 bases between them. This CDR3 is built from 17 residues. Germline V gene lookup returns CDR1 MGHDK and CDR2 SYGVNS. Written as DNA, the CDR3 is TGTGCCAGCAGTGAAAGTTTAAGGTGGTCGTACACCGGGGAGCTGTTTTTT. It encodes CASSESLRWSYTGELFF.